One sample yielded the 30 T cell receptor beta chains listed below, sequenced in a study of T-cell reconstitution after alpha-beta-depleted transplantation in children. TCRbeta library preparation incorporated unique molecular identifiers. TCRdb re-called the PCR reads with MiXCR, one entry per CDR3 protein. The sample has fewer than 550,000 distinct CDR3 sequences; over 9.5% are singletons. The starting material was PBMCs, obtained before TCRalphabeta/CD19-depleted stem cell transplant. The source of these receptors is a child aged 2-15 years with inherited bone marrow failure, due to receive a stem cell transplant.

CDR3 amino acids: CATSASGLQYEQYF. In DNA, the CDR3 is TGTGCCACCAGCGCCTCGGGACTACAATACGAGCAGTACTTC. V and J are TRBV15 and TRBJ2-7; 7 nucleotides line up with TRBD2. V gave up 5 bases and J gave up 4 bases; unmatched junction bases: 8. Germline values: CDR1 LNHNV, CDR2 YYDKDF (reference sequence). The CDR3 consists of 14 residues.

This clonotype was observed many times. The chain has TRBV4-3 and TRBJ1-4; D is uncertain. V was pared by 0 bases and J by 4 bases, with 9 bases between. The CDR3 totals 15 residues. Germline V CDR1 and CDR2: LGHNA, YSLEER. The CDR3 coding sequence is TGCGCCAGCAGCCAAGATGGCAGATATAATGAAAAACTGTTTTTT. This encodes CASSQDGRYNEKLFF.

V is TRBV28 and J is TRBJ2-2, with D perhaps matching TRBD1 or TRBD2 (5 bases each). Trimming cost V 10 bases and J 7 bases, with 10 bases left between them. The CDR3 totals 11 residues. Germline values: CDR1 MDHEN, CDR2 SYDVKM. The chain's CDR3 is CATERGGELFF. The CDR3 bases are TGTGCCACCGAGAGGGGCGGGGAGCTGTTTTTT. Drawing the rest from reference TRBV28 and TRBJ2-2, the complete variable domain is DVKVTQSSRYLVKRTGEKVFLECVQDMDHENMFWYRQDPGLGLRLIYFSYDVKMKEKGDIPEGYSVSREKKERFSLILESASTNQTSMYLCATERGGELFFGEGSRLTVL.

This clonotype was detected ten times or more. The chain has TRBV12-3 or TRBV12-4 and TRBJ1-4, with TRBD1 matching 7 bases. The CDR3 is 15 amino acids. J lost 8 bases, V lost 6 bases, and 12 bases had no gene match. DNA for the CDR3: TGTGCCAGCAGACCATTGACAGGGTTCAGGGAAAAACTGTTTTTT. This gives the protein CASRPLTGFREKLFF.

This clonotype was counted ten times or more. V and J are TRBV7-9 and TRBJ1-2; D is ambiguous. The germline V and J ends were trimmed by 5 bases and 3 bases, with 13 bases remaining between them. The CDR3 covers 14 residues. From germline, CDR1 is SEHNR and CDR2 FQNEAQ (reference sequence). The CDR3 DNA is TGTGCCAGCAGCCCTCTCGAGGTCCACTATGGCTACACCTTC. Its translation: CASSPLEVHYGYTF.

This clonotype was counted a few times. V usage is TRBV19 and J usage is TRBJ2-4; no definite D call. V lost 2 bases and J lost 9, with 11 bases in between. The CDR3 loop spans 13 amino acids. CDR1 LNHDA and CDR2 SQIVND come from the germline V gene (reference sequence). Here the CDR3 DNA reads TGTGCCAGTAGTATATTGGCAGGCGGCATTCAGTACTTC. Protein product: CASSILAGGIQYF.

Many counts were recorded for this clonotype. This chain links TRBV29-1 with TRBJ2-5; D gene ambiguous. Per germline, CDR1 SQVTM and CDR2 ANQGSEA. The CDR3 is made up of 10 amino acids. V lost 3 bases to trimming and J lost 2 bases, with 1 base between them. CDR3 in DNA: TGCAGCGTTGAGCAAGAGACCCAGTACTTC. It yields the protein CSVEQETQYF.

The chain's CDR3 is CASSFSSAHEQYF. In DNA form, the CDR3 reads TGTGCCAGCAGCTTTTCTTCTGCCCACGAGCAGTACTTC. This chain joins TRBV7-2 and TRBJ2-7; D ambiguous. This CDR3 contains 13 residues. Trimming shortened V by 3 bases and J by 5 bases, and 11 bases separated the two germline ends. Germline CDR1 is SGHTA and CDR2 is FQGNSA. Full variable domain (outside the CDR3, taken from reference TRBV7-2 and TRBJ2-7): GAGVSQSPSNKVTEKGKDVELRCDPISGHTALYWYRQSLGQGLEFLIYFQGNSAPDKSGLPSDRFSAERTGGSVSTLTIQRTQQEDSAVYLCASSFSSAHEQYFGPGTRLTVT.

This clonotype has a count of ten or more. The CDR3 DNA is TGCAGTGCCCAAGTGGGGACTAGCGTATACGAGCAGTACTTC. Its translation: CSAQVGTSVYEQYF. The chain links TRBV20-1 to TRBJ2-7; 10 nucleotides line up with TRBD2. This CDR3 region has 14 residues. Germline V lookup: CDR1 DFQATT, CDR2 SNEGSKA (reference sequence). Trimming removed 6 bases from V and 4 bases from J; junction bases left unmatched: 9.

This clonotype has a count of ten or more. This chain links TRBV6-4 with TRBJ2-1; 7 nucleotides line up with TRBD2. Germline V lookup: CDR1 MRHNA, CDR2 SNTAGT. This CDR3 spans 15 amino acids. V was pared by 5 bases and J by 7 bases, with 11 bases of the junction left unmatched. The CDR3 DNA sequence: TGTGCCAGCAGTCCCCGGAGAGCGGGAAGGAATGAGCAGTTCTTC. This sequence encodes CASSPRRAGRNEQFF.

This clonotype was detected ten times or more. This chain uses TRBV12-3 or TRBV12-4 with TRBJ1-1; 10 bases fit TRBD1. This CDR3 region has 13 residues. The V segment lost 5 bases and the J segment 12 bases; nucleotides outside the gene matches: 9. CDR3 sequence (DNA): TGTGCCAGCAGTGATCCCCGGGACAGGGGAACTTTCTTT. Its translation is CASSDPRDRGTFF.

This clonotype has a count of ten or more. The chain recombines TRBV4-3 with TRBJ2-1; D might be TRBD2 (6 bases). The CDR3 totals 15 residues. The germline CDR1 and CDR2 sequences are LGHNA and YSLEER. V was clipped by 1 base and J by 2 bases, with 9 bases between them. CDR3 protein: CASSQAGETYNEQFF. The CDR3 DNA reads TGCGCCAGCAGCCAAGCGGGAGAAACCTACAATGAGCAGTTCTTC.

This clonotype was counted at least ten times. The chain uses TRBV11-2 and TRBJ2-7; D assignment may be TRBD1 or TRBD2 (6 bases each). This CDR3 region has 15 residues. Germline V gives CDR1 SGHAT, CDR2 FQNNGV. With 4 bases removed from V and 4 bases from J, the gap between germline ends came to 17 bases. This CDR3 is CASSWPAGGGYEQYF. The CDR3 DNA is TGTGCCAGCAGCTGGCCCGCCGGGGGCGGTTACGAGCAGTACTTC.

This clonotype was found many times. The chain has TRBV19 and TRBJ2-1; 7 nucleotides match TRBD2. The V gene end was trimmed by 6 bases and the J gene end by 2 bases; junction bases not matched to a gene: 10. CDR1 and CDR2 from the germline V gene are LNHDA and SQIVND (reference sequence). The CDR3 totals 16 residues. DNA of the CDR3: TGTGCCAGTAGACCACTAGCGACGACTCCCTACAATGAGCAGTTCTTC. It encodes CASRPLATTPYNEQFF.

This clonotype turned up a few times. The chain recombines TRBV18 with TRBJ2-6; D not resolved. This CDR3 is built from 14 residues. CDR1 and CDR2 from the germline V gene are KGHSH and LQKENI. The V gene lost 5 bases and the J gene lost 8 bases, with 13 bases spanning the gap. CDR3 region: CASSSGRPTNVLTF. In nucleotides, the CDR3 is TGTGCCAGCTCATCCGGACGGCCGACCAACGTCCTGACTTTC. Variable domain in full (rest from reference TRBV18 and TRBJ2-6): NAGVMQNPRHLVRRRGQEARLRCSPMKGHSHVYWYRQLPEEGLKFMVYLQKENIIDESGMPKERFSAEFPKEGPSILRIQQVVRGDSAAYFCASSSGRPTNVLTFGAGSRLTVL.

The table lists this clonotype with many counts. The chain employs TRBV20-1 and TRBJ1-2, with a tentative D call TRBD1 (6 bases). CDR3 length: 12 residues. V lost 2 bases, J lost 10 bases, and 14 bases lay in between. Looked up from germline, CDR1 is DFQATT and CDR2 is SNEGSKA (reference sequence). CDR3 DNA: TGCAGTGCTAGAATCCAGGGGCCCGTCTACACCTTC. Translating gives CSARIQGPVYTF.

This clonotype has just a few counts. The chain couples TRBV4-3 to TRBJ1-5, with TRBD1 matching over 8 bases. In germline, CDR1 is LGHNA, CDR2 YSLEER. The CDR3 totals 17 residues. Trimming cost V 0 bases and J 2 bases; bases outside gene matches: 6. This CDR3 reads CASSQEGATGGNQPQHF. The CDR3 DNA follows: TGCGCCAGCAGCCAAGAAGGGGCGACAGGGGGCAATCAGCCCCAGCATTTT.

This clonotype was recorded a few times. This sequence joins TRBV20-1 and TRBJ2-7, with 14 bases matching TRBD2. Per the germline V gene, CDR1 is DFQATT and CDR2 is SNEGSKA (reference sequence). J lost 4 bases, V lost 3 bases, and 2 bases had no gene match. The CDR3 runs 14 residues. The CDR3 sequence is CSARTSGRGYEQYF. The CDR3 region has the DNA TGCAGTGCTAGGACTAGCGGGAGGGGGTACGAGCAGTACTTC.

This clonotype was detected ten times or more. V gene TRBV5-6 combines with J gene TRBJ2-7; D gene uncertain. Looked up from germline, CDR1 is SGHDT and CDR2 is YYEEEE. There are 15 residues in the CDR3. Trimming stripped 0 bases from V and 3 bases from J, with 13 bases between. CDR3 region: CASSLGWRDHYEQYF. The CDR3 DNA reads TGTGCCAGCAGCTTGGGGTGGCGAGACCACTACGAGCAGTACTTC.

This clonotype was seen many times. The chain employs TRBV7-8 and TRBJ1-1, with unresolved D. Germline CDR1 SGHVS, CDR2 FQNEAQ. The CDR3 is made up of 14 amino acids. The V gene lost 5 bases and the J gene lost 0 bases, with 10 bases spanning the gap. The CDR3 is CASSHRHLNTEAFF. The CDR3 nucleotides read TGTGCCAGCAGCCATAGACACCTGAACACTGAAGCTTTCTTT.

This clonotype was observed at least ten times. The chain joins TRBV20-1 to TRBJ2-2; D ambiguous. The CDR3 length is 14 residues. CDR1 is DFQATT, CDR2 SNEGSKA, per germline (reference sequence). Deletions cut 0 bases from V and 7 bases from J, with 12 bases between. DNA for the CDR3: TGCAGTGCTAGAGAAAGGTTTTGGGTCGGGGAGCTGTTTTTT. This sequence encodes CSARERFWVGELFF.

This clonotype showed up many times. The V and J genes are TRBV7-9 and TRBJ2-5, with 10 bases lining up with TRBD2. The junction had 5 bases not matched to a gene; V was cut back by 2 bases and J by 2 bases. CDR3 length equals 16 residues. CDR1 is SEHNR and CDR2 is FQNEAQ in the germline V gene (reference sequence). CDR3 bases: TGTGCCAGCAGCTTAACTAGCGGGGTACTACAAGAGACCCAGTACTTC. Amino acid sequence: CASSLTSGVLQETQYF.

This clonotype was seen at least ten times. V gene TRBV20-1 combines with J gene TRBJ2-7; 9 nucleotides match TRBD2. Germline loops: CDR1 DFQATT, CDR2 SNEGSKA (reference sequence). The CDR3 has 17 residues. The ends lost 3 bases at V and 4 bases at J; junction bases unmatched: 16. CDR3 bases: TGCAGTGCTAGGTGGGCTAGCGGGGAAAAGGGGGGGTACGAGCAGTACTTC. It codes for CSARWASGEKGGYEQYF.

This clonotype was counted at least ten times. Written as DNA, the CDR3 is TGCAGCGTTGAAGGCCTGAATTTCAGAGACAGGCTGAGCTCCTACAATGAGCAGTTCTTC. Encoded protein: CSVEGLNFRDRLSSYNEQFF. The V call is TRBV29-1, the J call TRBJ2-1; a weak D match, TRBD1 (6 bases). Germline V lookup: CDR1 SQVTM, CDR2 ANQGSEA. Between the trimmed V and J ends, which lost 1 base and 0 bases, there was a span of 25 bases. The CDR3 length is 20 residues.

This clonotype showed up many times. The chain is built from TRBV20-1 and TRBJ2-5; D gene uncertain. V gave up 4 bases and J gave up 0 bases, with 9 bases separating them. The CDR3 has 13 residues. The germline V gene has CDR1 DFQATT and CDR2 SNEGSKA (reference sequence). The CDR3 spells CSANLPYQETQYF. CDR3 coding DNA: TGCAGTGCTAATCTGCCGTACCAAGAGACCCAGTACTTC.

This chain uses TRBV7-9 with TRBJ1-2, with D tentatively TRBD1 (6 bases). Germline V gene lookup returns CDR1 SEHNR and CDR2 FQNEAQ (reference sequence). The CDR3 length is 13 residues. Trimming pared 8 bases from V and 0 bases from J, leaving 10 bases between. For the CDR3, the DNA is TGTGCCAGCGAACAGGGCTCTAACTATGGCTACACCTTC. Its protein product is CASEQGSNYGYTF. Full variable domain (rest looked up from reference TRBV7-9 and TRBJ1-2): DTGVSQNPRHKITKRGQNVTFRCDPISEHNRLYWYRQTLGQGPEFLTYFQNEAQLEKSRLLSDRFSAERPKGSFSTLEIQRTEQGDSAMYLCASEQGSNYGYTFGSGTRLTVV.

This clonotype was seen repeatedly, ten times or more. V and J are TRBV5-1 and TRBJ2-1; 11 bases are a match to TRBD2. The ends lost 4 bases at V and 4 bases at J; junction bases unmatched: 10. Per the germline V gene, CDR1 is SGHRS and CDR2 is YFSETQ. This CDR3 contains 17 residues. The CDR3 is CASSRHLAGGTYNEQFF. The CDR3 DNA reads as TGCGCCAGCAGCCGACACCTAGCGGGAGGTACTTACAATGAGCAGTTCTTC.

This clonotype was found many times. The chain joins TRBV28 to TRBJ1-1; TRBD1 matches 8 bases. The ends lost 3 bases at V and 6 bases at J; junction bases unmatched: 6. Germline V gene lookup returns CDR1 MDHEN and CDR2 SYDVKM. The length of the CDR3 is 14 residues. The CDR3 DNA follows: TGTGCCAGCAGTTTCACAGGGGGTTGGTCTGAAGCTTTCTTT. Translated, it gives CASSFTGGWSEAFF.

This clonotype has only a few counts. This chain joins TRBV28 and TRBJ1-5; 8 bases are a match to TRBD1. Germline loops: CDR1 MDHEN, CDR2 SYDVKM. The CDR3 covers 11 residues. Trimming took 11 bases from V and 6 from J; bases not matched to a gene: 3. CDR3 DNA sequence: TGTGCCCAGGGGGCGTCTCAGCCCCAGCATTTT. Protein sequence: CAQGASQPQHF. Drawing the rest from reference TRBV28 and TRBJ1-5, the complete variable domain is DVKVTQSSRYLVKRTGEKVFLECVQDMDHENMFWYRQDPGLGLRLIYFSYDVKMKEKGDIPEGYSVSREKKERFSLILESASTNQTSMYLCAQGASQPQHFGDGTRLSIL.

This clonotype was detected many times. This chain joins TRBV5-4 and TRBJ2-5; 9 bases fit TRBD2. Unmatched junction bases numbered 14, after V lost 2 bases and J lost 0 bases. CDR3 size: 19 residues. Germline lookup yields CDR1 SGHNT and CDR2 YYREEE (reference sequence). The CDR3 protein is CASSLKFSGSWVYQETQYF. The CDR3 bases are TGTGCCAGCAGCTTAAAGTTTAGCGGGAGCTGGGTGTACCAAGAGACCCAGTACTTC.